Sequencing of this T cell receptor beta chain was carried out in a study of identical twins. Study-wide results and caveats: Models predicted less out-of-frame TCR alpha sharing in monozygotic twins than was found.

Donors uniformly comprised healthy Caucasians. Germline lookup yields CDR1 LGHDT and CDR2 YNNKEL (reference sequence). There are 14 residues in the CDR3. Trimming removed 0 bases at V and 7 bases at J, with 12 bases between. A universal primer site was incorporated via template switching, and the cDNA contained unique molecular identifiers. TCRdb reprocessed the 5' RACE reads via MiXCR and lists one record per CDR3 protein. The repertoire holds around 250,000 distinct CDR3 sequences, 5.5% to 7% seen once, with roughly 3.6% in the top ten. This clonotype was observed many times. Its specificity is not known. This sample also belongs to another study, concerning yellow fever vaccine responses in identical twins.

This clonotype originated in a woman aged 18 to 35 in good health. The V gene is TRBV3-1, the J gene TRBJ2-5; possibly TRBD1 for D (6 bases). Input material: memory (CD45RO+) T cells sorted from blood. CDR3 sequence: CASSQDRGFGTQYF. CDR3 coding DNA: TGTGCCAGCAGCCAAGATAGGGGGTTTGGGACCCAGTACTTC.